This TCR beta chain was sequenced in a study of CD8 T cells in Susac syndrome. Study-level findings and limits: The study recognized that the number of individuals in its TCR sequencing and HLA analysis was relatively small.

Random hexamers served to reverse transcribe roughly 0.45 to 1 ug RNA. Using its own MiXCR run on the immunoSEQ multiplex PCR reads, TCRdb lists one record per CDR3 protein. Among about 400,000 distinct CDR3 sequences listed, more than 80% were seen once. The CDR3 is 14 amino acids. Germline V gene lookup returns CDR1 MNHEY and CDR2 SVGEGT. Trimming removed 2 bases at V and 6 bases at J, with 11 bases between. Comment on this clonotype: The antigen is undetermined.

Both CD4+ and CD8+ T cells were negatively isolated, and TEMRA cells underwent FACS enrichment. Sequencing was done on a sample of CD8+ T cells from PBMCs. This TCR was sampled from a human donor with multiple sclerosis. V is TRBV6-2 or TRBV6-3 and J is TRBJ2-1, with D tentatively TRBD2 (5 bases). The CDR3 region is CASSYVRGINEQFF. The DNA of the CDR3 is TGTGCCAGCAGTTACGTTCGGGGAATCAATGAGCAGTTCTTC.